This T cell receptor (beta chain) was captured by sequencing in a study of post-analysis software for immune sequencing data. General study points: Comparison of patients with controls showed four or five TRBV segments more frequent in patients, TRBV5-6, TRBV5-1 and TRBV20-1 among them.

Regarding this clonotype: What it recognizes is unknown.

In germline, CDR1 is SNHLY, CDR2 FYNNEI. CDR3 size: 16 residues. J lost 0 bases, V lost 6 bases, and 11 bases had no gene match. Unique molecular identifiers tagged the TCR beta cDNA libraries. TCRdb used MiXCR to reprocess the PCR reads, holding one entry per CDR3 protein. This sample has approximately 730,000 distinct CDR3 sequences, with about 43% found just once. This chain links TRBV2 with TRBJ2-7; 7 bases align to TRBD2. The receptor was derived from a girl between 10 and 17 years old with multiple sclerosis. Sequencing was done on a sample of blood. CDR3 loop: CASRSWGLHSSYEQYF. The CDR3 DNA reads TGTGCCAGCAGATCCTGGGGACTACACTCCTCCTACGAGCAGTACTTC.